These 24 T cell receptor beta chains originate from one sample sequenced in a study of early T cells in non-severe SARS-CoV-2 infection. Each CDR3 protein gets one entry after TCRdb re-called the 5' RACE reads with MiXCR. The table shows roughly 35,000 distinct CDR3 sequences, with 6% to 8.5% occurring only once. Sequenced sample: whole blood. The receptors derive from an adult who was a healthcare worker with PCR-confirmed SARS-CoV-2 infection or an uninfected control (not recorded which).

This clonotype occurred many times. The rearrangement joins TRBV7-9 to TRBJ2-5; 10 bases map to TRBD2. CDR1 is SEHNR, CDR2 FQNEAQ, per germline (reference sequence). Unmatched junction bases numbered 3, after V lost 4 bases and J lost 1 base. CDR3 size: 15 residues. The CDR3 loop reads CASSSLAGFQETQYF. The CDR3 nucleotides are TGTGCCAGCAGCTCACTAGCGGGATTCCAAGAGACCCAGTACTTC.

The chain uses TRBV7-9 and TRBJ2-2, with D perhaps being TRBD1 or TRBD2 (5 bases each). V was clipped by 7 bases and J by 1 base, with 16 bases between them. This CDR3 is built from 16 residues. CDR1 is SEHNR and CDR2 is FQNEAQ in the germline V gene (reference sequence). CDR3 amino acids: CASIPLTRGNTGELFF. CDR3 coding DNA: TGTGCCAGCATCCCTCTCACTAGGGGGAACACCGGGGAGCTGTTTTTT.

This clonotype was seen ten or more times. The chain has TRBV6-6 and TRBJ2-1; unclear D gene. The length of the CDR3 is 13 residues. Germline CDR1 reads MNHNY; CDR2 reads SVGAGI (reference sequence). Trimming took off 8 bases at V and 8 bases at J, with 16 bases between the two ends. This CDR3 is CASALNADHEQFF. The CDR3 DNA follows: TGTGCCAGCGCCCTCAACGCGGACCATGAGCAGTTCTTC.

At least ten counts were recorded for this clonotype. The chain recombines TRBV7-6 with TRBJ2-7; 10 positions match TRBD1. With V trimmed by 5 bases and J by 4 bases, 8 bases remained unmatched. CDR3 length equals 15 residues. In germline, CDR1 is SGHVS, CDR2 FNYEAQ. The CDR3 DNA is TGTGCCAGCAGCCCCACAGACAGGGGGCATTACGAGCAGTACTTC. Translating it yields CASSPTDRGHYEQYF.

In this sample, this clonotype turned up many times. The genes are TRBV5-5 and TRBJ2-3, with D perhaps matching TRBD1 (5 bases). The CDR3 loop spans 16 amino acids. Germline V gene lookup returns CDR1 SGHKS and CDR2 YYEKEE (reference sequence). V was trimmed by 0 bases and J by 0 bases, leaving 11 bases between them. CDR3 amino acids: CASSLGTGPSTDTQYF. In DNA, the CDR3 is TGTGCCAGCAGCTTGGGAACAGGTCCTAGCACAGATACGCAGTATTTT.

This clonotype was seen many times. The chain employs TRBV20-1 and TRBJ2-7, with 13 bases that match TRBD2. Trimming removed 0 bases from V and 4 bases from J; junction bases left unmatched: 12. The CDR3 has 18 amino acids. In germline, CDR1 is DFQATT, CDR2 SNEGSKA (reference sequence). The CDR3 here is CSARDRGGLAGVFYEQYF. The CDR3 bases are TGCAGTGCTAGAGATCGGGGAGGACTAGCGGGAGTGTTTTACGAGCAGTACTTC.

This clonotype was counted between two and nine times. The rearrangement links TRBV6-2 or TRBV6-3 to TRBJ1-1, with TRBD1 matching 8 bases. Per the germline V gene, CDR1 is MNHEY and CDR2 is SVGEGT. The CDR3 length is 13 residues. Trimming removed 4 bases from V and 6 bases from J; junction bases left unmatched: 4. The chain's CDR3 is CASSLDRGAEAFF. Written as DNA, the CDR3 is TGTGCCAGCAGTTTAGACAGGGGAGCTGAAGCTTTCTTT.

This clonotype was detected only a few times. The chain combines TRBV21-1 with TRBJ2-7; the table's D call TRBD1 went unverified against the DNA. TRBV21-1 is shown as a pseudogene. The CDR3 loop spans 14 amino acids. The CDR3 sequence is CASSGTLEGVEQYF. The CDR3, as DNA: TGTGCCAGCAGCGGGACCCTGGAAGGGGTCGAGCAGTACTTC.

The J gene is TRBJ2-4, the V gene TRBV30, with 10 bases fitting TRBD1. CDR3 size: 17 residues. V gave up 5 bases and J gave up 0 bases; unmatched junction bases: 10. Germline assignment: CDR1 GTSNPN and CDR2 SVGIG (reference sequence). CDR3 bases: TGTGCCTGGGACCTCCGGGGACAGGGGCGAGCCAAAAACATTCAGTACTTC. It specifies CAWDLRGQGRAKNIQYF.

This clonotype has just a few counts. V and J are TRBV28 and TRBJ2-2; D could derive from TRBD1 or TRBD2 (5 bases each). V was pared by 5 bases and J by 6 bases, with 13 bases between. The CDR3 extends over 14 amino acids. Germline CDR1 MDHEN, CDR2 SYDVKM. The CDR3 DNA reads TGTGCCAGCAGTCCCCCTGAGGGGTCCGGGGAGCTGTTTTTT. It yields the protein CASSPPEGSGELFF.

This clonotype was seen ten or more times. The chain has TRBV7-9 and TRBJ2-3; possible D gene TRBD2, 5 bases. The germline CDR1 and CDR2 sequences are SEHNR and FQNEAQ (reference sequence). V was trimmed by 5 bases and J by 2 bases, leaving 11 bases between them. The CDR3 runs 14 residues. The CDR3 DNA sequence: TGTGCCAGCAGCGCACAGCGGAACACAGATACGCAGTATTTT. This codes for CASSAQRNTDTQYF.

This clonotype was detected ten times or more. This chain connects TRBV5-1 to TRBJ2-7; D not resolved. The CDR3 consists of 14 residues. Trimming left V 2 bases short and J 2 bases short, with 11 bases between. The germline V gene encodes CDR1 SGHRS and CDR2 YFSETQ. CDR3 region: CASSFDPKAYEQYF. The CDR3 DNA follows: TGCGCCAGCAGCTTCGACCCCAAAGCCTACGAGCAGTACTTC.

This clonotype has ten or more counts. V gene TRBV2 combines with J gene TRBJ2-7; TRBD1 matches at 9 bases. Germline V gene data show CDR1 as SNHLY and CDR2 as FYNNEI. J was trimmed by 5 bases and V by 5 bases; bases with no gene match: 4. CDR3 length equals 13 residues. The CDR3 here is CASSPDRGNEQYF. The CDR3 DNA sequence: TGTGCCAGCAGTCCGGACAGGGGTAACGAGCAGTACTTC.

This clonotype was counted ten times or more. The chain has TRBV6-5 and TRBJ1-2, with 7 bases aligning to TRBD1. V lost 2 bases to trimming and J lost 7 bases; unmatched junction nucleotides: 4. Looked up from germline, CDR1 is MNHEY and CDR2 is SVGAGI. This CDR3 contains 13 residues. This chain's CDR3 is CASSYSTGVGYTF. DNA of the CDR3: TGTGCCAGCAGTTACAGTACAGGGGTTGGCTACACCTTC.

This clonotype was seen many times. CDR3 loop: CSVDRVGNTEAFF. CDR3 bases: TGCAGCGTTGACAGGGTTGGAAACACTGAAGCTTTCTTT. The V and J genes are TRBV29-1 and TRBJ1-1; possibly TRBD1 for D (5 bases). Germline values: CDR1 SQVTM, CDR2 ANQGSEA. The CDR3 extends over 13 amino acids. The ends were cut back, 3 bases at V and 2 bases at J, with 10 bases in the middle.

This clonotype was detected many times. A junction end diverges from the germline sequence, so it may reflect a read error. The chain combines TRBV6-1 with TRBJ1-1; a weak D match, TRBD1 (5 bases). This CDR3 has 15 amino acids. Germline V gives CDR1 MNHNS, CDR2 SASEGT. CDR3 in amino acids: CASSAPGTVDTEVFF. DNA for the CDR3: TGTGCCAGCAGTGCTCCCGGGACGGTAGACACTGAAGTTTTCTTT.

This clonotype was seen repeatedly, ten times or more. This rearrangement joins TRBV11-2 to TRBJ2-1; D assignment may be TRBD1 or TRBD2 (5 bases each). Trimming removed 5 bases from V and 10 bases from J, with 24 bases in between. The CDR3 is made up of 16 amino acids. Germline V gene data show CDR1 as SGHAT and CDR2 as FQNNGV. Here the CDR3 reads CASSMNTGTRSEEQFF. CDR3 coding DNA: TGTGCCAGCAGCATGAACACCGGGACCCGCAGTGAGGAGCAGTTCTTC.

This clonotype was detected many times. V is TRBV2 and J is TRBJ2-7; 14 bases match TRBD2. The length of the CDR3 is 19 residues. CDR1 is SNHLY, CDR2 FYNNEI, per germline. Germline trimming cut 6 bases from V and 0 bases from J; bases unmatched to any gene: 13. CDR3 in DNA: TGTGCCAGCAGGGACCTGGGACTAGCGGGAGCCATGAGCTCCTACGAGCAGTACTTC. Amino acid sequence: CASRDLGLAGAMSSYEQYF.

This clonotype was seen ten or more times. V gene TRBV7-3 combines with J gene TRBJ2-3, with D perhaps matching TRBD1 (6 bases). The CDR3 has 16 amino acids. Germline CDR1 and CDR2: SGHTA and FQGTGA. V was shortened by 5 bases and J by 2 bases, with 17 bases between the two germline ends. CDR3 loop: CASSLTPGGDTDTQYF. In DNA, the CDR3 is TGTGCCAGCAGCCTCACCCCTGGGGGCGACACAGATACGCAGTATTTT.

This clonotype has at least ten counts. The chain employs TRBV19 and TRBJ1-5; 7 bases are a match to TRBD1. With 4 bases clipped from V and 0 bases from J, the junction kept 6 bases outside the gene matches. The CDR3 sequence is 16 residues long. CDR1 and CDR2 (germline): LNHDA, SQIVND (reference sequence). CDR3 protein: CASSNGTAYSNQPQHF. The CDR3 DNA sequence: TGTGCCAGTAGTAACGGGACAGCCTATAGCAATCAGCCCCAGCATTTT.

This clonotype came up a few times. The gene calls are TRBV2 and TRBJ2-6; possibly TRBD1 for D (6 bases). The CDR3 runs 14 residues. The ends were cut back, 6 bases at V and 4 bases at J, with 10 bases in the middle. The V gene's germline CDR1 is SNHLY and CDR2 FYNNEI. The CDR3, as DNA: TGTGCCAGCAGAACCGGGACAGGGGCCAACGTCCTGACTTTC. It specifies CASRTGTGANVLTF.

In its sample, this clonotype was seen a few times. This chain uses TRBV12-3 or TRBV12-4 with TRBJ2-5, with 10 bases matching TRBD2. With V trimmed by 6 bases and J by 5 bases, 3 bases remained unmatched. The CDR3 has 13 residues. Here the CDR3 DNA reads TGTGCCAGCAGCGGGACTAGCGACGAGACCCAGTACTTC. Translating gives CASSGTSDETQYF.

The table lists this clonotype with many counts. This chain links TRBV27 with TRBJ2-1, with 9 bases aligning to TRBD1. Germline V lookup: CDR1 MNHEY, CDR2 SMNVEV (reference sequence). The junction had 9 bases not matched to a gene; V was cut back by 6 bases and J by 3 bases. This CDR3 region has 16 residues. The CDR3 here is CASSRTGTGIYNEQFF. The CDR3 region has the DNA TGTGCCAGCAGCCGTACCGGGACAGGGATCTACAATGAGCAGTTCTTC.

This clonotype was recorded at least ten times. J is TRBJ1-5 and V is TRBV6-5, with D unresolved. The CDR3 is 16 residues long. With 6 bases removed from V and 3 bases from J, the gap between germline ends came to 18 bases. Per the germline V gene, CDR1 is MNHEY and CDR2 is SVGAGI. The CDR3 spells CASSPGRSEDNQPQHF. CDR3 sequence (DNA): TGTGCCAGCAGCCCCGGCAGGAGTGAAGACAATCAGCCCCAGCATTTT.